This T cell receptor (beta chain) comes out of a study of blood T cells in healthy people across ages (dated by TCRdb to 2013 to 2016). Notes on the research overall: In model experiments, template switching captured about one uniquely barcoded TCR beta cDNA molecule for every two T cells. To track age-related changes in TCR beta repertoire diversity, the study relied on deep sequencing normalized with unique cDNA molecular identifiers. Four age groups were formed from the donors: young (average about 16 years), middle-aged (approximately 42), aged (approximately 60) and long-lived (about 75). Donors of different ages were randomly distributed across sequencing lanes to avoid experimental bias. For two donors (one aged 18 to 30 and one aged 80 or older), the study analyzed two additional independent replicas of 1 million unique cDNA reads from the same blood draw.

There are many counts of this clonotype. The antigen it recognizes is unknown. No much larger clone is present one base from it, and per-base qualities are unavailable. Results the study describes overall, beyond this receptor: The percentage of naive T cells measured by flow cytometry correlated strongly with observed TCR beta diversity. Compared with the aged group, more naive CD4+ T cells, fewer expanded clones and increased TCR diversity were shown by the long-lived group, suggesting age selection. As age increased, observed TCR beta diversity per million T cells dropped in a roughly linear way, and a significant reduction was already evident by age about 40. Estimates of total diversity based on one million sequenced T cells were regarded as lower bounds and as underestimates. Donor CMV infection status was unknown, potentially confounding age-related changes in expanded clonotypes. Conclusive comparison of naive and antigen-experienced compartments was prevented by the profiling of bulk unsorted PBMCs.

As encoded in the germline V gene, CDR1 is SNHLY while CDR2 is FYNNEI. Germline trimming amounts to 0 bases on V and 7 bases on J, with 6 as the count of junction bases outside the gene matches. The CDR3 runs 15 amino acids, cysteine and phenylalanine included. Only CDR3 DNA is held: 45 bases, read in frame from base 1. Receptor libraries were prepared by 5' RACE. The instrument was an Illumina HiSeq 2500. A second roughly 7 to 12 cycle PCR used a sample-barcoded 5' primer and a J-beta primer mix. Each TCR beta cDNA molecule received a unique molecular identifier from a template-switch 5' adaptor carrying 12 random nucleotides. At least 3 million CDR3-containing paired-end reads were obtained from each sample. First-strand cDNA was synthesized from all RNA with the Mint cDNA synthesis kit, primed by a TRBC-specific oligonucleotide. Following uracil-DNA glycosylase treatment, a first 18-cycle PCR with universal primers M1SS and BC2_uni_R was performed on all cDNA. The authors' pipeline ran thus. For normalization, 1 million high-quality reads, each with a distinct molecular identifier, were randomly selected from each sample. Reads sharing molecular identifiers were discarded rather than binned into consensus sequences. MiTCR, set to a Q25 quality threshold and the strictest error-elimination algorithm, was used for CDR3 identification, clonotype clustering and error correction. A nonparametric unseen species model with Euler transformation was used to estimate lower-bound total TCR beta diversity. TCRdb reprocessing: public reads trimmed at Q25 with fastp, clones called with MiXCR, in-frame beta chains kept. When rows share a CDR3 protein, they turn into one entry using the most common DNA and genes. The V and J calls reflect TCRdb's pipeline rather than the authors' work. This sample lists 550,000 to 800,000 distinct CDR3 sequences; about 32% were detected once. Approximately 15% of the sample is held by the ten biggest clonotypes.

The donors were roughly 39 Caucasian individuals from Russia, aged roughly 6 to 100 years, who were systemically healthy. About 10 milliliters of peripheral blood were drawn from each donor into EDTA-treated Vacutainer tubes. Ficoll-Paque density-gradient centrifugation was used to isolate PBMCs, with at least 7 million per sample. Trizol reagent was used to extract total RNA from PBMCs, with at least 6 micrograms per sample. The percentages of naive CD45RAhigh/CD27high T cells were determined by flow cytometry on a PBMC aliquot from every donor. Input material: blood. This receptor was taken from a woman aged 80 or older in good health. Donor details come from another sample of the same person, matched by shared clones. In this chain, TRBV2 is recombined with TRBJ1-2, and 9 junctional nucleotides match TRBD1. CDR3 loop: CASSEAGTGTSGYTF. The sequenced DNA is TGTGCCAGCAGTGAAGCGGGGACAGGGACGTCTGGCTACACCTTC. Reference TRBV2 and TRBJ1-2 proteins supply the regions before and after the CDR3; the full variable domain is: EPEVTQTPSHQVTQMGQEVILRCVPISNHLYFYWYRQILGQKVEFLVSFYNNEISEKSEIFDDQFSVERPDGSNFTLKIRSTKLEDSAMYFCASSEAGTGTSGYTFGSGTRLTVV.